This TCR beta chain is drawn from a study of shared clonotypes between healthy human individuals (dated by TCRdb to 2018 to 2021). For the study in its entirety: The cohort comprised a couple of women and a few men aged 18 to 49 years. For each donor, three plates each were used for CD4 naive and CD4 memory, two plates were used for CD8 naive, and one plate was used for CD8 memory. Blood TCR repertoires of a handful of healthy adults were deeply sequenced to estimate repertoire size and the extent of clonotype sharing between individuals. Different laboratories and diverse techniques were used to prepare libraries and sequence TCR repertoires, to increase sequencing depth and limit assay-specific biases. Leukapheresis yielded between about 0.94 and 8.9 billion PBMCs per donor. Results the study describes overall, beyond this receptor: Rarefaction of sorted-subset datasets indicated incomplete sequencing despite the large sequencing depth. Because the study included a small number of donors, the genetic and exposure-history diversity represented was limited. Pairwise subsampling led to the expectation that sequencing depth would affect the degree of clonotype sharing among donors. Only blood was sampled, and tissue TCR repertoires likely differ from those in blood. Across several donors, approximately 4.9% of naive CD4, 3% to 4% of naive CD8, 2% to 2.5% of memory CD4, and roughly 0.4% of memory CD8 clonotypes were shared. Larger estimated clonotype richness was generally found for naive subsets than for memory subsets. Clonotypes shared by all four sorted-subset donors showed higher generation probabilities than non-shared clonotypes.

Using the deep immunoSEQ assay, multiplex PCR amplified TCR CDR3 regions from genomic DNA. Extracted genomic DNA from each cell subset was distributed evenly across all wells of several immunoSEQ 96-well plates, and each plate was treated as a replicate. For sorted subsets, approximately 200 ng of genomic DNA, equivalent to 25,000 to 35,000 T cell genomes, went into each replicate PCR. The purified libraries were quantified using a Qubit 3.0 fluorometer, sized with a Bioanalyzer 2100, and then quantified again using the KAPA Library Quantification kit. A separate single-read 150-cycle Illumina NextSeq 550 flow cell was used to sequence each immunoSEQ 96-well plate. Per the authors' processing: Because only junctional sequences without quality scores were contained in the immunoSEQ output, filtering matching that applied to full-length reads could not be performed. To assign V/J genes and CDR3, sequences were annotated using PyIR, a Python wrapper for IgBLAST v1.9, with IMGT germline references. Reads were filtered out if the reads had weak V/J assignments (E-value above 1e-6), no CDR3, stop codons, out-of-frame junctions, or ambiguous translated residues. V3J clonotypes were defined as sequences sharing an identical inferred V gene, J gene, and CDR3 amino acid sequence. Percentage overlap between repertoires was computed as shared unique clonotypes divided by the size of the smaller repertoire. Richness of each repertoire was evaluated using RTK rarefaction, the Chao1 estimator, and Recon v2.1 estimates of unobserved clonotypes. OLGA was used to compute generation probabilities for all TCRbeta clonotypes that the gDNA method yielded from a few donors. The table comes from immuneACCESS by way of TCRdb, which keeps in-frame sequences with V and J called. Part of the clones is missing from these tables; in studies checked, under half for an unresolved V gene and the rest for unknown reasons. The V and J calls and clone size are taken from that table; D and trimming were inferred from the DNA. This sample is represented by more than 1,200,000 clones; around 98.5% of them were singletons. The ten largest clones capture under 0.45% of the sample.

The donors were healthy, HIV-negative adults with no recently reported acute infections or vaccinations. Only Caucasian adults living in Nashville, Tennessee, USA were represented among the donors. CD4+ T cells were enriched through magnetic negative selection, after which naive cells were positively selected on CD45RA and the remaining negative fraction served as the memory subset. After blood collection by leukapheresis, PBMCs were isolated using Ficoll-Histopaque density gradient centrifugation and then cryopreserved in the vapor phase of liquid nitrogen. Analytical flow cytometry was used to check the purity and quantity of each magnetically sorted T cell population. Genomic DNA was isolated from each sorted fraction and quantified by UV absorbance on a Nanodrop 2000c. About this clone: Its antigen is still unknown. There are no base qualities to consult, and no much larger clone falls within one base.

Trimming removed 2 bases from V and 1 base from J; the gene matches leave 11 bases unexplained. From the cysteine up to the phenylalanine, the CDR3 has a length of 17 residues. CDR3 DNA is the only sequence kept; it has 51 bases, read in frame from the first base. CDR1 and CDR2, looked up from the germline V gene, are SGHRS and YFSETQ. This sequence uses TRBV5-1 and TRBJ2-7, with 8 middle bases fitting TRBD2. Sequencing was carried out using naive CD4+ T cells sorted from blood. The cell subset or site tag for this specimen amounts to: CD45RA+ positively selected. This sequence originates from a man younger than 40 in good health. The DNA sequence is given as TGCGCCAGCAGCTTCCTTAGCGGGATGTTAGGATCCTACGAGCAGTACTTC. It codes for CASSFLSGMLGSYEQYF.